This is a list of T cell receptor beta chains from one sample in a study of blood T cell repertoires in COVID-19. Here immunoSEQ multiplex PCR was the method, and the copy in TCRdb shows in-frame clones only, minus some. The sample shows 100,000 or so clones, over 80% of them seen only once. Source material: peripheral blood. The receptor set was obtained from a woman aged 45 to 65 in a cohort sampled during active COVID-19. CDR3s include the opening cysteine and the closing phenylalanine or tryptophan. The order of the fields is CDR3 DNA, CDR3 protein, D gene, V gene, J gene, clone size. A D gene is named only where the DNA matches it firmly. For some rows the clone size is stated as once, few or many, or as a class when expanded; others skip it.

TGTGCCAGTAGTCCCGGACTAGCGGGAGGCTACGAGCAGTACTTC	CASSPGLAGGYEQYF	TRBD2	TRBV19	TRBJ2-7	NA
TGTGCCAGTAGTATAGGACGAGGGCTTGGCTACACCTTC	CASSIGRGLGYTF	NA	TRBV19	TRBJ1-2	NA
TGTGCCAGTAGTCCCTGGGGAGGTCAGCCCCAGCATTTT	CASSPWGGQPQHF	NA	TRBV19	TRBJ1-5	NA
TGTGCCAGCAACCCGGGGACTTACAATGAGCAGTTCTTC	CASNPGTYNEQFF	NA	TRBV7-2	TRBJ2-1	NA
TGCAGCGTCGACCAGGGGCCCTACGAGCAGTACTTC	CSVDQGPYEQYF	NA	TRBV29-1	TRBJ2-7	NA
TGTGCCAGCAGCCAAGGGGGGGTACTTAACAATGAGCAGTTCTTC	CASSQGGVLNNEQFF	NA	TRBV4-2	TRBJ2-1	NA
TGTGCCAGCAGCCGACAGGGGGCCGGCACTGAAGCTTTCTTT	CASSRQGAGTEAFF	TRBD1	TRBV7-9	TRBJ1-1	once
TGCGCCAGCACTTTTGAGGGGAACACTGAAGCTTTCTTT	CASTFEGNTEAFF	NA	TRBV5-1	TRBJ1-1	NA
TGTGCCAGCAGTTTCTCGGGGCAAGAGACCCAGTACTTC	CASSFSGQETQYF	NA	TRBV12-3/TRBV12-4	TRBJ2-5	NA
TGTGCCAGCAGCCCCGGGATAACCTACGAGCAGTACTTC	CASSPGITYEQYF	NA	TRBV5-5	TRBJ2-7	few
TGTGCCAGTAGTATATCCGGACAGGAGGGTGAAGCTTTCTTT	CASSISGQEGEAFF	TRBD1	TRBV19	TRBJ1-1	once
TGTGCCAGCAGCCGTCTGGGTGAAAGGAGGTTCTTC	CASSRLGERRFF	NA	TRBV11-3	TRBJ2-1	NA
TGTGCCATCAGCCCGGACGTCGGGGAAGAGACCCAGTACTTC	CAISPDVGEETQYF	NA	TRBV10-3	TRBJ2-5	NA